Presented here are 25 T cell receptor beta chains from one specimen sequenced in a study of cytomegalovirus exposure and HLA in healthy donors. 13 Jbeta primers and 60 Vbeta primers were used for the PCR. Data came from immunoSEQ multiplex PCR; TCRdb stores just in-frame clones and leaves some out. The repertoire holds roughly 140,000 clones, about 76% seen once, with under 4.5% in the top ten. The sample consisted of PBMCs. The source is a man in his late teens or twenties in good health and CMV-seronegative.

CDR3 nucleotide sequence: TGTGCCAGCAGCGTAGGGCTAGCGGGCTCCTACAATGAGCAGTTCTTC. It codes for CASSVGLAGSYNEQFF. V gene TRBV9 combines with J gene TRBJ2-1, with 8 bases matching TRBD2. CDR1 and CDR2 from the germline V gene are SGDLS and YYNGEE. With 0 bases clipped from V and 0 bases from J, the junction kept 2 bases outside the gene matches. The CDR3 loop spans 16 amino acids.

The rearrangement uses TRBV2 and TRBJ1-1; D remains ambiguous. Per the germline V gene, CDR1 is SNHLY and CDR2 is FYNNEI. The CDR3 consists of 15 residues. The germline V and J ends were trimmed by 6 bases and 4 bases, with 18 bases remaining between them. The CDR3, as DNA: TGTGCCAGCAGGGAGCTGTCAGGAGGGTTCACTGAAGCTTTCTTT. As protein: CASRELSGGFTEAFF.

The chain is built from TRBV7-9 and TRBJ2-3; TRBD2 agrees at 13 bases. This CDR3 has 18 amino acids. CDR1 is SEHNR, CDR2 FQNEAQ, per germline (reference sequence). Trimming took 6 bases from V and 2 from J; bases not matched to a gene: 11. The CDR3 loop is CASRQIPGLAGSTDTQYF. CDR3 DNA sequence: TGTGCCAGCAGACAAATCCCGGGACTAGCGGGGTCCACAGATACGCAGTATTTT.

This chain joins TRBV6-5 and TRBJ2-5, with 7 bases identical to TRBD2. Germline loops: CDR1 MNHEY, CDR2 SVGAGI. The V and J ends lost 10 bases and 6 bases, in that order; junction bases with no gene match: 14. The CDR3 is 14 amino acids. CDR3 residues: CATQGGPGRQTQYF. In DNA form, the CDR3 reads TGTGCCACCCAGGGAGGGCCGGGGCGGCAGACCCAGTACTTC.

V and J are TRBV6-5 and TRBJ1-2, with D unresolved. This CDR3 has 12 residues. Trimming stripped 5 bases from V and 4 bases from J, with 8 bases between. The germline V gene has CDR1 MNHEY and CDR2 SVGAGI. CDR3 loop: CASSPYSYGYTF. CDR3 in DNA: TGTGCCAGCAGTCCGTACAGCTATGGCTACACCTTC.

The rearrangement links TRBV15 to TRBJ2-5; 8 nucleotides align to TRBD2. The DNA end lines up better with TRBJ2-7; the J call may be wrong. The CDR3 spans 18 residues. Germline V gene sequence: CDR1 LNHNV, CDR2 YYDKDF (reference sequence). In DNA form, the CDR3 reads TGTGCCACCAGCAGAGATCGACGAGGGACTAGACAGATGTACGAGCAGTACTTC. Its protein product is CATSRDRRGTRQMYEQYF.

This clone showed up just a few times. The V call is TRBV5-4, the J call TRBJ2-3; D perhaps matches TRBD2 (5 bases). Germline loops: CDR1 SGHNT, CDR2 YYREEE (reference sequence). V was clipped by 1 base and J by 4 bases, with 13 bases between them. The CDR3 contains 15 residues. CDR3 DNA: TGTGCCAGCAGCTTGTTAAAGGGAGTCCCAGATACGCAGTATTTT. This gives the protein CASSLLKGVPDTQYF. Together with reference TRBV5-4 and TRBJ2-3, the CDR3 gives the full variable domain: ETGVTQSPTHLIKTRGQQVTLRCSSQSGHNTVSWYQQALGQGPQFIFQYYREEENGRGNFPPRFSGLQFPNYSSELNVNALELDDSALYLCASSLLKGVPDTQYFGPGTRLTVL.

The V and J genes are TRBV7-9 and TRBJ1-5; D unclear. CDR3 length equals 15 residues. With 0 bases removed from V and 6 bases from J, the gap between germline ends came to 12 bases. Germline CDR1 SEHNR, CDR2 FQNEAQ (reference sequence). As DNA, the CDR3 is TGTGCCAGCAGCTTAGCTGGGGAGTTGGGTCAGCCCCAGCATTTT. It yields the protein CASSLAGELGQPQHF. Looking up the rest from reference TRBV7-9 and TRBJ1-5 gives the full variable domain: DTGVSQNPRHKITKRGQNVTFRCDPISEHNRLYWYRQTLGQGPEFLTYFQNEAQLEKSRLLSDRFSAERPKGSFSTLEIQRTEQGDSAMYLCASSLAGELGQPQHFGDGTRLSIL.

The V and J genes are TRBV11-2 and TRBJ2-7; 9 nucleotides line up with TRBD1. Germline lookup yields CDR1 SGHAT and CDR2 FQNNGV. The CDR3 loop spans 14 amino acids. The trim removed 1 base at V and 3 bases at J, leaving 1 base unmatched. CDR3 region: CASSLAGQGYEQYF. CDR3 in DNA: TGTGCCAGCAGCTTAGCGGGACAGGGCTACGAGCAGTACTTC. The full variable domain, completed using reference TRBV11-2 and TRBJ2-7, is EAGVAQSPRYKIIEKRQSVAFWCNPISGHATLYWYQQILGQGPKLLIQFQNNGVVDDSQLPKDRFSAERLKGVDSTLKIQPAKLEDSAVYLCASSLAGQGYEQYFGPGTRLTVT.

The CDR3: CASSFGAGSNQPQHF. The DNA for the CDR3 is TGTGCCAGCAGTTTTGGTGCGGGGAGCAATCAGCCCCAGCATTTT. V is TRBV27 and J is TRBJ1-5; D unclear. V lost 3 bases and J 1 base, leaving 10 bases between the germline ends. The CDR3 runs to 15 residues. The germline V gene encodes CDR1 MNHEY and CDR2 SMNVEV (reference sequence).

The chain combines TRBV19 with TRBJ2-1; perhaps TRBD2 as D (6 bases). This CDR3 has 15 residues. The V gene's germline CDR1 is LNHDA and CDR2 SQIVND (reference sequence). Trimming cost V 5 bases and J 4 bases, with 15 bases left between them. The CDR3 DNA follows: TGTGCCAGTAGTGCTGCGGGATTGGGATACAATGAGCAGTTCTTC. Protein: CASSAAGLGYNEQFF.

The CDR3 region has the DNA TGTGCCTGGGCAGACGGGACAGGTTTTTCCTACGAGCAGTACTTC. Its protein product is CAWADGTGFSYEQYF. The gene calls are TRBV30 and TRBJ2-5; 8 bases match TRBD1. The DNA end is a closer match to TRBJ2-7, so the J assignment may be wrong. Germline values: CDR1 GTSNPN, CDR2 SVGIG (reference sequence). This CDR3 region has 15 residues.

This clone was counted a single time. Other nucleotide sequences from this sample produce the same CDR3. This rearrangement joins TRBV9 to TRBJ1-5, with D possibly matching TRBD1 (5 bases). This CDR3 spans 15 amino acids. With 2 bases removed from V and 2 bases from J, the gap between germline ends came to 11 bases. Germline V CDR1 and CDR2: SGDLS, YYNGEE. The CDR3: CASSVGSGGNQPQHF. In DNA, the CDR3 is TGTGCCAGCAGCGTGGGCTCGGGGGGCAATCAGCCCCAGCATTTT. Full variable domain (missing parts from reference TRBV9 and TRBJ1-5): DSGVTQTPKHLITATGQRVTLRCSPRSGDLSVYWYQQSLDQGLQFLIQYYNGEERAKGNILERFSAQQFPDLHSELNLSSLELGDSALYFCASSVGSGGNQPQHFGDGTRLSIL.

The CDR3 protein is CASSQWLGGQPTYNEQFF. The CDR3 DNA reads as TGTGCCAGCAGCCAATGGTTAGGCGGACAGCCGACCTACAATGAGCAGTTCTTC. The chain is built from TRBV14 and TRBJ2-1; tentative D call: TRBD1 (6 bases). The CDR3 runs 18 residues. Germline-derived CDR1 and CDR2 are SGHDN and FVKESK. V shed 2 bases and J shed 2 bases, with 19 bases lying between them.

The chain uses TRBV28 and TRBJ1-2, with D possibly TRBD1 on 6 matching bases. The CDR3 covers 13 residues. Trimming stripped 2 bases from V and 7 bases from J, with 11 bases between. Germline CDR1 and CDR2: MDHEN and SYDVKM. The CDR3 nucleotides are TGTGCCAGCAGTTTAGACAGGTACGGTGGCTACACCTTC. Residues: CASSLDRYGGYTF.

The rearrangement uses TRBV25-1 and TRBJ2-3; 14 bases are shared with TRBD2. V lost 6 bases and J lost 0; bases outside the gene matches: 5. The germline CDR1 and CDR2 sequences are MGHDK and SYGVNS. This CDR3 contains 17 residues. CDR3 bases: TGTGCCAGCAGCGGGACTAGCGGGGGTAGTAGCACAGATACGCAGTATTTT. This encodes CASSGTSGGSSTDTQYF.

V and J are TRBV4-1 and TRBJ1-1; D possibly corresponds to TRBD1 (5 bases). The CDR3 is 14 residues long. The germline CDR1 and CDR2 sequences are MGHRA and YSYEKL. V was clipped by 1 base and J by 1 base, with 7 bases between them. CDR3 sequence: CASSQVGGNTEAFF. The CDR3 nucleotides are TGCGCCAGCAGCCAAGTGGGGGGGAACACTGAAGCTTTCTTT.

The CDR3 nucleotides are TGTGCCAGCAGCGCTAGGACAGGTCTTAACACCGGGGAGCTGTTTTTT. Translating it yields CASSARTGLNTGELFF. V is TRBV7-9 and J is TRBJ2-2; TRBD1 matches 7 bases. Germline V gene sequence: CDR1 SEHNR, CDR2 FQNEAQ (reference sequence). This CDR3 has 16 residues. With 5 bases clipped from V and 2 bases from J, the junction kept 8 bases outside the gene matches.

CDR3 in DNA: TGTGCCAGCGTTTTGAACAGGGTGGGCAATCAGCCCCAGCATTTT. Protein: CASVLNRVGNQPQHF. This chain joins TRBV6-1 and TRBJ1-5; a weak D match, TRBD1 (6 bases). Trimming left V 8 bases short and J 2 bases short, with 16 bases between. Germline V CDR1 and CDR2: MNHNS, SASEGT. This CDR3 comprises 15 residues.

The table lists this clone with a few counts. The rearrangement uses TRBV2 and TRBJ1-1; D is possibly TRBD1 (5 bases). V was pared by 8 bases and J by 0 bases, with 13 bases between. The CDR3 sequence is 14 residues long. Per the germline V gene, CDR1 is SNHLY and CDR2 is FYNNEI. CDR3 DNA: TGTGCCAGCTCTTTTCAGGGTGTGAACACTGAAGCTTTCTTT. It codes for CASSFQGVNTEAFF.

V gene TRBV5-4 combines with J gene TRBJ2-7; 10 nucleotides line up with TRBD2. J gave up 2 bases and V 4 bases, and 6 bases lay outside the gene matches. In germline, CDR1 is SGHNT, CDR2 YYREEE (reference sequence). The CDR3 is 15 amino acids. The DNA of the CDR3 is TGTGCCAGCAGCGATCAAGCGGGGGGGCCCTACGAGCAGTACTTC. Protein: CASSDQAGGPYEQYF.

The chain links TRBV6-1 to TRBJ2-5, with 9 positions matching TRBD2. The CDR3 is 14 residues long. V gave up 7 bases and J gave up 4 bases; unmatched junction bases: 7. Germline assignment: CDR1 MNHNS and CDR2 SASEGT. The DNA for the CDR3 is TGTGCCAGCACCCTTAGGACTAGCGTAGAGACCCAGTACTTC. This gives the protein CASTLRTSVETQYF.

The rearrangement joins TRBV5-4 to TRBJ2-7; D remains unclear. The CDR3 spans 13 residues. Germline CDR1 reads SGHNT; CDR2 reads YYREEE (reference sequence). V was shortened by 4 bases and J by 5 bases, with 13 bases between the two germline ends. The CDR3 DNA is TGTGCCAGCAGCAGCCCAGGCAGTAACGAGCAGTACTTC. Its translation is CASSSPGSNEQYF.

This chain links TRBV28 with TRBJ1-3, with D possibly matching TRBD1 (5 bases). The CDR3 has 15 amino acids. Trimming pared 1 base from V and 2 bases from J, leaving 9 bases between. From germline, CDR1 is MDHEN and CDR2 SYDVKM. CDR3 protein: CASSLSPGTGNTIYF. DNA of the CDR3: TGTGCCAGCAGTTTATCACCAGGGACTGGAAACACCATATATTTT.

In this sample, this clone turned up a few times. The chain employs TRBV28 and TRBJ2-3; D perhaps matches TRBD1 (6 bases). Germline-derived CDR1 and CDR2 are MDHEN and SYDVKM. The CDR3 runs to 16 residues. V lost 3 bases and J 0 bases, leaving 13 bases between the germline ends. CDR3 sequence reads: CASSLGAGQSTDTQYF. CDR3 nucleotides: TGTGCCAGCAGTTTGGGGGCAGGCCAAAGCACAGATACGCAGTATTTT.